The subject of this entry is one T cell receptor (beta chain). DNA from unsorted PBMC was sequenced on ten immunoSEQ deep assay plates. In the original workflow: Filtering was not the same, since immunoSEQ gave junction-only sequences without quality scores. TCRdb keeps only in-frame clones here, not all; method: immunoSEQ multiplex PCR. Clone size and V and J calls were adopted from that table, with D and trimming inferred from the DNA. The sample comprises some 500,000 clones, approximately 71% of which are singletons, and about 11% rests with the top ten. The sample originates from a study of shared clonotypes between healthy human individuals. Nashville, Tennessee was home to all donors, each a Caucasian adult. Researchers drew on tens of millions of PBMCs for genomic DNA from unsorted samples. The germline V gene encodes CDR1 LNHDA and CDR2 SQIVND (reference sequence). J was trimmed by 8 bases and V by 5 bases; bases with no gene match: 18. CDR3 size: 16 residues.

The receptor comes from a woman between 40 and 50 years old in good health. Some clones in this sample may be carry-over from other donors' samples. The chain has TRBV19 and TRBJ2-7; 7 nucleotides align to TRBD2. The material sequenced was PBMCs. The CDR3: CASSPRFASGPLKQYF. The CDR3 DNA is TGTGCCAGTAGTCCCCGGTTCGCTAGCGGACCCCTAAAGCAGTACTTC.